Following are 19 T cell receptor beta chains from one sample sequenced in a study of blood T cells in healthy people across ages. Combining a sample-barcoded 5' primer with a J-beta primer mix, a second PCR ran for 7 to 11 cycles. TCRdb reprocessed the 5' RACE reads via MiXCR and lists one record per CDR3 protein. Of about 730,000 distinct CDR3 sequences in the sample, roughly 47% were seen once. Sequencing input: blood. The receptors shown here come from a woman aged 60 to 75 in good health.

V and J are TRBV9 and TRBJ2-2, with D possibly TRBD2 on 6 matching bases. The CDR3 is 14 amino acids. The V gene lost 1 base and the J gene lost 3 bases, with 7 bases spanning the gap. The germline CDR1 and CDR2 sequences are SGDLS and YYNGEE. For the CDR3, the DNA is TGTGCCAGCAGCGTAAGGGACTACACCGGGGAGCTGTTTTTT. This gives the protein CASSVRDYTGELFF.

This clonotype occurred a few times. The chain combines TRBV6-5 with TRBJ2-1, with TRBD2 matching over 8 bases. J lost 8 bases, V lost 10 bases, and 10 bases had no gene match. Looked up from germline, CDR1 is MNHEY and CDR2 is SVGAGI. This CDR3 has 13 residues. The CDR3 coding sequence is TGTGCCACCGGGGCGGGGGGCGTCTATGAGCAGTTCTTC. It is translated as CATGAGGVYEQFF.

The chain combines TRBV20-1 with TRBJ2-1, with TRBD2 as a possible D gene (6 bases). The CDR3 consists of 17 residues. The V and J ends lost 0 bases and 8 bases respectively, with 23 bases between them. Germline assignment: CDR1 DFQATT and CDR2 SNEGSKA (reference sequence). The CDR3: CSAREARAGPKEDEQFF. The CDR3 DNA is TGCAGTGCTAGAGAGGCCAGGGCGGGGCCCAAAGAGGATGAGCAGTTCTTC.

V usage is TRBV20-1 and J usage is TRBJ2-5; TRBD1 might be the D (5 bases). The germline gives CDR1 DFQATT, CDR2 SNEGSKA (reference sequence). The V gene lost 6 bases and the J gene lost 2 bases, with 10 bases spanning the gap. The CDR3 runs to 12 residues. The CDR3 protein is CSATRTQETQYF. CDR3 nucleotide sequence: TGCAGTGCCACGAGGACACAAGAGACCCAGTACTTC.

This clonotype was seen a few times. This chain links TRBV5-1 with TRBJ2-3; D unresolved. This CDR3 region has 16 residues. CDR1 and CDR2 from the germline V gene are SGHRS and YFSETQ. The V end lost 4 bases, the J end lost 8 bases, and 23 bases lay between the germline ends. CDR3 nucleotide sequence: TGCGCCAGCAGCACCGCCCCGGGCTCTGATACGGGTACGCAGTATTTT. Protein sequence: CASSTAPGSDTGTQYF.

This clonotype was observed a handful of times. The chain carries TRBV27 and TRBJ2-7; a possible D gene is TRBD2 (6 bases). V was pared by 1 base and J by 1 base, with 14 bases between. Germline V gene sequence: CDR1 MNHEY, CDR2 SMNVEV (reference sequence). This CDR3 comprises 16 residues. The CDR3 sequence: CASSLYSGLNSYEQYF. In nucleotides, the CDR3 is TGTGCCAGCAGTTTATATTCGGGACTGAATTCCTACGAGCAGTACTTC.

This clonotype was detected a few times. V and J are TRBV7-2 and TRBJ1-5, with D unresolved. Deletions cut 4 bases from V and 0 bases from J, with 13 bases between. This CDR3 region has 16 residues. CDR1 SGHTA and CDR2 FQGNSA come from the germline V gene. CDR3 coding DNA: TGTGCCAGCAGCTATGGGTCCCGGTTTAGCAATCAGCCCCAGCATTTT. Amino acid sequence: CASSYGSRFSNQPQHF.

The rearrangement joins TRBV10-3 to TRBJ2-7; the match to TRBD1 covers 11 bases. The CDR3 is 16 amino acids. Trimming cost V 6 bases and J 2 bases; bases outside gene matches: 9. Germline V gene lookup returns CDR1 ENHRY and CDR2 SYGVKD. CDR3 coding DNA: TGTGCCATCAGCGACCAGGACAGGGGGCCCCCCTACGAGCAGTACTTC. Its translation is CAISDQDRGPPYEQYF.

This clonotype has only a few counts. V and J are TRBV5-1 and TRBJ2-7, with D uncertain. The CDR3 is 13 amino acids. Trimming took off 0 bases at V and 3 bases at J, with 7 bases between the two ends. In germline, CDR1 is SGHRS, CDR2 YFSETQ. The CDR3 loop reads CASSLEPHYEQYF. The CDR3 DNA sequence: TGCGCCAGCAGCTTGGAGCCCCACTACGAGCAGTACTTC.

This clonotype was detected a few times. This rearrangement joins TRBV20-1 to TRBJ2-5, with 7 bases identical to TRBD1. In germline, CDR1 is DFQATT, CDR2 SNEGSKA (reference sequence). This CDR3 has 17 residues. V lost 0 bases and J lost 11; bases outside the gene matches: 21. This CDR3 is CSARDWGKTDRFNEQYF. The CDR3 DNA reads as TGCAGTGCTAGAGATTGGGGGAAGACGGACAGGTTCAATGAGCAGTACTTC.

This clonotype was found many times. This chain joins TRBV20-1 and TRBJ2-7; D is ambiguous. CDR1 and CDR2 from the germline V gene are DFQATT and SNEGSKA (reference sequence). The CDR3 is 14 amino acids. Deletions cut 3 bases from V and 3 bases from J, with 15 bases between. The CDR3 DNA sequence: TGCAGTGCTAGCCAGAAGGGTTTGGGCTACGAGCAGTACTTC. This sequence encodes CSASQKGLGYEQYF.

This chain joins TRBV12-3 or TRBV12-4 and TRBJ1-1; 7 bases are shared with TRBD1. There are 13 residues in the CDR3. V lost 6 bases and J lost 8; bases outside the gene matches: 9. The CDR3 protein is CASSPTGQGEAFF. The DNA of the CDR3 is TGTGCCAGCAGCCCGACAGGGCAAGGGGAAGCTTTCTTT.

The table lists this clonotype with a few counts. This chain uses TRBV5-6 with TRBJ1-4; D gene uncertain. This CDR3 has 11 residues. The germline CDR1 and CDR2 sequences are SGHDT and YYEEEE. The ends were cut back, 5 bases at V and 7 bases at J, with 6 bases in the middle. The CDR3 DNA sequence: TGTGCCAGCAGTAATTTTGAAAAACTGTTTTTT. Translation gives CASSNFEKLFF.

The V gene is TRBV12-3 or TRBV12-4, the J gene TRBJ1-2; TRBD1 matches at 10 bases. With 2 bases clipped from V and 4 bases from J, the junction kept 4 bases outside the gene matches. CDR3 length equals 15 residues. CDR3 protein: CASSLSWDRGYGYTF. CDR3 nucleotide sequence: TGTGCCAGCAGTTTATCTTGGGACAGGGGCTATGGCTACACCTTC.

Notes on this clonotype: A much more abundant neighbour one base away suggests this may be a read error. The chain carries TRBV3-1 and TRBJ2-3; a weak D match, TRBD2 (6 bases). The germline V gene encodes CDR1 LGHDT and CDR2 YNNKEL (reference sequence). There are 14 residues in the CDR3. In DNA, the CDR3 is TGTGTCAGCAGCCCCCGAGAGGCGGGGAATACGCAGTATTTT. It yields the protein CVSSPREAGNTQYF.

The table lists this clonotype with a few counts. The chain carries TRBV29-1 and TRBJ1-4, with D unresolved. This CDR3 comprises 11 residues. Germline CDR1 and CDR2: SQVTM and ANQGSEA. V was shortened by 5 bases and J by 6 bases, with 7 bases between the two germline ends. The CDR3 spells CSVQRDEKLFF. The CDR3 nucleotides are TGCAGCGTTCAGCGCGATGAAAAACTGTTTTTT.

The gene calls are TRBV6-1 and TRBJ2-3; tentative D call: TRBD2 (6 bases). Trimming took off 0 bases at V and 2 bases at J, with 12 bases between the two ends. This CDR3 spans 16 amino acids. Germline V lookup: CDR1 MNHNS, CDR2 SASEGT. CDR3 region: CASSEALSSATDTQYF. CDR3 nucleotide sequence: TGTGCCAGCAGTGAAGCGCTGTCTAGCGCCACAGATACGCAGTATTTT.

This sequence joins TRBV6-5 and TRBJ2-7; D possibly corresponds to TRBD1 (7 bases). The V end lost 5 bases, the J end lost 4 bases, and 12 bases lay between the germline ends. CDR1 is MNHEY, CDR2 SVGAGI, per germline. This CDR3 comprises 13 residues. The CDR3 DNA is TGTGCCAGCAGTGCGGGACAGAAATACGAGCAGTACTTC. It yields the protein CASSAGQKYEQYF.

CDR3 sequence (DNA): TGCGCCAGCAGCCAAGACCTGGGATTCGGGGGATCAAATGAAAAACTGTTTTTT. The encoded protein is CASSQDLGFGGSNEKLFF. The chain joins TRBV4-3 to TRBJ1-4; D perhaps matches TRBD1 (5 bases). Per the germline V gene, CDR1 is LGHNA and CDR2 is YSLEER. The CDR3 totals 18 residues. V lost 0 bases and J 5 bases, leaving 19 bases between the germline ends.